This TCR beta chain was found in a study of T cells after yellow fever vaccination. Whole-study context: When fractions had low cell numbers, they were prepared with SMART-Seq v4 Ultra Low Input. General study points: Contaminating bulk clonotypes could be abundant in FACS-sorted repertoires. The secondary response was weaker but peaked faster, day 5 versus 15.

This clonotype was observed a handful of times. Its antigen is unknown. There are 15 residues in the CDR3. Trimming cost V 2 bases and J 6 bases; bases outside gene matches: 5. From germline, CDR1 is SGHTS and CDR2 YDEGEE. In making TCR cDNA, 5'RACE template switching added a universal primer site and UMIs to it. MiXCR was run by TCRdb on the 5' RACE reads, yielding one entry per CDR3 protein. The sample lists fewer than 650,000 distinct CDR3 sequences, 21% seen once, with 15% to 20% in the top ten. The sample in question was PBMCs, obtained about 21 days after the first yellow fever vaccination. This TCR came from a young man who received the YFV17D yellow fever vaccine. The chain couples TRBV5-8 to TRBJ2-3, with 11 positions matching TRBD2. The DNA of the CDR3 is TGTGCCAGCAGCTTTAGCGGGGGGGCCTCCGATACGCAGTATTTT. Amino acids: CASSFSGGASDTQYF.